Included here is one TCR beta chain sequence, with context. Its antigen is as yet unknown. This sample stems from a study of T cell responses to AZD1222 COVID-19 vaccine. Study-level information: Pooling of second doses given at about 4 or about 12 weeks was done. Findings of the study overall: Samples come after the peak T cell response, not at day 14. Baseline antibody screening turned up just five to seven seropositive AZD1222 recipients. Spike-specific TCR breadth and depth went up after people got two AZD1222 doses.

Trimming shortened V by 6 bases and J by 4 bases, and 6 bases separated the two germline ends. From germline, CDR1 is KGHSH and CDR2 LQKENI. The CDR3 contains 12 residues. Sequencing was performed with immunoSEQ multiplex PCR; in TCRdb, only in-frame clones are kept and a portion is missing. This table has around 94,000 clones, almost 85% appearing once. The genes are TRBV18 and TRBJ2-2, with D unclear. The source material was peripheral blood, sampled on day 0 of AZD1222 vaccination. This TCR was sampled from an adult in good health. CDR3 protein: CASSTITGELFF. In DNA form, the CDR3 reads TGTGCCAGCTCGACCATCACCGGGGAGCTGTTTTTT.